Listed below are T cell receptor beta chains from one sample, sequenced in a study of neurological immune-mediated disorders. TCRdb independently ran MiXCR on the 5' RACE reads; one entry per CDR3 protein. The profile shows 80,000 or so distinct CDR3 sequences, 9.4% of them singletons. The sequencing sample was made of PBMCs. These receptors were collected from a man over 45 in good health. CDR3s include the opening cysteine and the closing phenylalanine or tryptophan. Fields, in order: V gene, clone size, J gene, D gene, CDR3 DNA, CDR3 protein. A D gene is named only where the DNA matches it firmly. A clone size is listed for some rows: how often the clone was seen (once, few, many), or a class if it is expanded.

TRBV12-3/TRBV12-4	many	TRBJ2-5	NA	TGTGCCAGCAGTCCCAAGACAGGTCTCGAGACCCAGTACTTC	CASSPKTGLETQYF
TRBV12-3/TRBV12-4	few	TRBJ2-1	TRBD1	TGTGCCAGCCGAACAGGGGTCAATGAGCAGTTCTTC	CASRTGVNEQFF
TRBV6-5	many	TRBJ1-5	NA	TGTGCCAGCAGTTACTCGAAACCGGGACTATGGAATCAGCCCCAGCATTTT	CASSYSKPGLWNQPQHF
TRBV27	many	TRBJ2-3	TRBD2	TGTGCCAGCAGTTTGTGGAAAACTGGGGGAATACCGGGAGGCCCTTGGGTGAGAGATACGCAGTATTTT	CASSLWKTGGIPGGPWVRDTQYF
TRBV20-1	many	TRBJ2-5	TRBD2	TGCAGTGCTAGGAATAGCGGGGGGGAGACCCAGTACTTC	CSARNSGGETQYF
TRBV20-1	many	TRBJ2-1	TRBD1	TGCAGTGCCCGGACAGGACTGGCCAATGAGCAGTTCTTC	CSARTGLANEQFF
TRBV10-3	many	TRBJ1-5	NA	TGTGCCATCAGTGACCCGGGACATATTAATCAGCCCCAGCATTTT	CAISDPGHINQPQHF
TRBV12-3/TRBV12-4	NA	TRBJ1-5	TRBD1	TGTGCCAGCAGTTCCCGGGACAGGGGGAATCAGCCCCAGCATTTT	CASSSRDRGNQPQHF
TRBV7-2	many	TRBJ2-3	TRBD2	TGTGCCAGCAGCTTACTATATAGTATTGCGGGAGGGCCCTCGGATACGCAGTATTTT	CASSLLYSIAGGPSDTQYF
TRBV29-1	many	TRBJ2-3	TRBD1	TGCAGCGTCCGGACAGGGGGGAACACAGATACGCAGTATTTT	CSVRTGGNTDTQYF
TRBV5-8	many	TRBJ1-1	NA	TGTGCCAGCGCACTATCCCGCGGGAACACTGAAGCTTTCTTT	CASALSRGNTEAFF
TRBV7-9	many	TRBJ2-2	NA	TGTGCCAGCAGCTTAGTCCCAAACACCGGGGAGCTGTTTTTT	CASSLVPNTGELFF
TRBV9	many	TRBJ2-5	NA	TGTGCCAGCAGCGTATTGGGGATCGGGGAAATGGAGACCCAGTACTTC	CASSVLGIGEMETQYF